The 21 T cell receptor beta chains given below trace back to one sample, sequenced in a study of blood T cells in healthy people across ages (dated by TCRdb to between 2015 and 2016). Libraries were constructed by 5' RACE. Instrument used: Illumina HiSeq 2500. A second PCR of roughly 7 to 12 cycles was performed with a sample-barcoded 5' primer and a J-beta primer mix. TCRdb reprocessing: public reads trimmed at Q25 with fastp, clones called with MiXCR, in-frame beta chains kept. Identical CDR3 protein sequences are pooled into one entry, listed with their most common genes and DNA. The sample table contains about 720,000 distinct CDR3 sequences; only one count was recorded for 20% to 30% of them. Of the sample, under 4.5% falls within the top ten clones. These data were likewise used in another study, on T cells of mothers and their children.

What was sequenced was blood. All receptors come from a boy aged 10-17 years in good health.

The rearrangement joins TRBV30 to TRBJ1-3; D perhaps matches TRBD1 (6 bases). The V gene's germline CDR1 is GTSNPN and CDR2 SVGIG (reference sequence). V lost 3 bases and J lost 0, with 12 bases in between. The CDR3 totals 15 residues. CDR3 amino acids: CAWSPPGASGNTIYF. The CDR3 DNA follows: TGTGCCTGGAGCCCACCGGGGGCCTCTGGAAACACCATATATTTT.

The rearrangement uses TRBV28 and TRBJ1-1; 7 bases align to TRBD1. V shed 6 bases and J 0 bases; nucleotides not matched to a gene: 10. Germline CDR1 and CDR2: MDHEN and SYDVKM. This CDR3 comprises 16 residues. The CDR3 nucleotides are TGTGCCAGCAGCCACCACAGGGGACCCATGAACACTGAAGCTTTCTTT. Translation: CASSHHRGPMNTEAFF.

The rearrangement uses TRBV9 and TRBJ2-3; TRBD1 or TRBD2 may be the D gene (6 bases each). V shed 3 bases and J shed 2 bases, with 22 bases lying between them. Germline-derived CDR1 and CDR2 are SGDLS and YYNGEE. The CDR3 contains 18 residues. CDR3 nucleotides: TGTGCCAGCAGCGAGGCCCCAGGGGAGGCGGGACTCACAGATACGCAGTATTTT. It translates to CASSEAPGEAGLTDTQYF.

This clonotype has just a few counts. The rearrangement joins TRBV15 to TRBJ2-5; 7 bases match TRBD2. The CDR3 spans 15 residues. CDR1 and CDR2 from the germline V gene are LNHNV and YYDKDF (reference sequence). V shed 3 bases and J 4 bases; nucleotides not matched to a gene: 8. CDR3 region: CATSRIWGGAETQYF. In DNA form, the CDR3 reads TGTGCCACCAGCAGGATATGGGGAGGGGCAGAGACCCAGTACTTC. The full variable domain, with the rest looked up from reference TRBV15 and TRBJ2-5, is DAMVIQNPRYQVTQFGKPVTLSCSQTLNHNVMYWYQQKSSQAPKLLFHYYDKDFNNEADTPDNFQSRRPNTSFCFLDIRSPGLGDTAMYLCATSRIWGGAETQYFGPGTRLLVL.

This clonotype appeared a few times. The V and J genes are TRBV5-1 and TRBJ2-1; no clear D gene. V gave up 2 bases and J gave up 2 bases, with 5 bases separating them. Per the germline V gene, CDR1 is SGHRS and CDR2 is YFSETQ. This CDR3 is built from 13 residues. The chain's CDR3 is CASSFAAYNEQFF. The CDR3 DNA sequence: TGCGCCAGCAGCTTCGCAGCCTACAATGAGCAGTTCTTC.

The V gene is TRBV5-1, the J gene TRBJ1-3; possible D gene TRBD1, 6 bases. The CDR3 covers 17 residues. Germline CDR1 and CDR2: SGHRS and YFSETQ. Trimming shortened V by 0 bases and J by 0 bases, and 13 bases separated the two germline ends. The CDR3 DNA reads as TGCGCCAGCAGCTTGGGGGACCGGGGGCGCTCTGGAAACACCATATATTTT. Its protein product is CASSLGDRGRSGNTIYF.

V is TRBV20-1 and J is TRBJ2-4; D remains unclear. The CDR3 is 15 residues long. Germline V gene data show CDR1 as DFQATT and CDR2 as SNEGSKA (reference sequence). Trimming removed 3 bases from V and 0 bases from J, with 12 bases in between. This CDR3 reads CSASMALLAKNIQYF. The CDR3 DNA follows: TGCAGTGCTAGCATGGCATTATTAGCCAAAAACATTCAGTACTTC.

This clonotype was observed a few times. This chain links TRBV7-2 with TRBJ2-5; D is perhaps TRBD1 (7 bases). The J call is doubtful: the DNA matches TRBJ2-7 better. This CDR3 is built from 14 residues. The germline V gene has CDR1 SGHTA and CDR2 FQGNSA. CDR3 nucleotide sequence: TGTGCCAGCAGCGAGGGGGCGGGGCCCTACGAGCAGTACTTC. Translation gives CASSEGAGPYEQYF.

This clonotype was seen a handful of times. V is TRBV15 and J is TRBJ2-2, with D uncertain. The germline V gene has CDR1 LNHNV and CDR2 YYDKDF (reference sequence). Between the trimmed V and J ends, which lost 0 bases and 6 bases, there was a span of 14 bases. The CDR3 runs 16 residues. In DNA, the CDR3 is TGTGCCACCAGCAGAGATTTGGCGAAACCGCCCGGGGAGCTGTTTTTT. It encodes CATSRDLAKPPGELFF.

This clonotype has a single count. This chain joins TRBV13 and TRBJ1-1; D not resolved. CDR3 length: 15 residues. CDR1 is PRHDT, CDR2 FYEKMQ, per germline (reference sequence). Trimming removed 3 bases from V and 1 base from J, with 12 bases in between. CDR3 sequence: CASSLGRVGNTEAFF. The DNA of the CDR3 is TGTGCCAGCAGCTTGGGTAGGGTGGGGAACACTGAAGCTTTCTTT.

The J gene is TRBJ2-7, the V gene TRBV4-3, with TRBD1 matching over 12 bases. The CDR3 has 15 residues. Germline CDR1 reads LGHNA; CDR2 reads YSLEER. Unmatched junction bases numbered 7, after V lost 5 bases and J lost 5 bases. CDR3 in DNA: TGCGCCAGCAGCGAATCCGGGACAGGGGGCGACGAGCAGTACTTC. Amino acid sequence: CASSESGTGGDEQYF.

The J gene is TRBJ2-5, the V gene TRBV12-3 or TRBV12-4; TRBD2 might be the D (6 bases). V was clipped by 6 bases and J by 5 bases, with 19 bases between them. This CDR3 comprises 15 residues. CDR3 nucleotides: TGTGCCAGCAGCGCGCGGGGTCTAGGGCCGGAGACCCAGTACTTC. Its protein product is CASSARGLGPETQYF.

This chain joins TRBV4-2 and TRBJ2-2, with D unresolved. This CDR3 contains 18 residues. V gave up 1 base and J gave up 0 bases, with 15 bases separating them. CDR1 is LGHNA, CDR2 YNFKEQ, per germline. The CDR3 DNA sequence: TGTGCCAGCAGCCAAGTGTTATCCGGACCACCGAACACCGGGGAGCTGTTTTTT. It specifies CASSQVLSGPPNTGELFF.

This clonotype was detected a few times. DNA of the CDR3: TGTGCCAGTAGTATAGATAGGAGGACGAACACTGAAGCTTTCTTT. Translating it yields CASSIDRRTNTEAFF. The gene calls are TRBV19 and TRBJ1-1; D gene ambiguous. The V and J ends lost 0 bases and 1 base respectively, with 9 bases between them. Germline V CDR1 and CDR2: LNHDA, SQIVND (reference sequence). This CDR3 contains 15 residues.

CDR3 sequence (DNA): TGTGCCATCGGTGCAGGGGTCAGTTCAGATACGCAGTATTTT. As protein: CAIGAGVSSDTQYF. V and J are TRBV10-3 and TRBJ2-3; maybe TRBD1 (6 bases). The germline CDR1 and CDR2 sequences are ENHRY and SYGVKD. The CDR3 covers 14 residues. Trimming took off 8 bases at V and 4 bases at J, with 16 bases between the two ends.

This clonotype was counted between two and nine times. This chain links TRBV10-3 with TRBJ1-1; tentative D call: TRBD1 (5 bases). The CDR3 covers 10 residues. The V end was cut by 10 bases, the J end by 5 bases, with 8 bases between. CDR1 and CDR2 (germline): ENHRY, SYGVKD. CDR3 sequence reads: CATGETEAFF. In nucleotides, the CDR3 is TGTGCCACGGGGGAGACTGAAGCTTTCTTT.

CDR3 in DNA: TGTGCCACCAGCCCCCGAGGGGGTGAGCCCCAGCATTTT. This translates into CATSPRGGEPQHF. This chain uses TRBV15 with TRBJ1-5; D perhaps matches TRBD1 (6 bases). The V end was cut by 5 bases, the J end by 8 bases, with 13 bases between. Germline-derived CDR1 and CDR2 are LNHNV and YYDKDF (reference sequence). This CDR3 has 13 residues.

CDR3 nucleotides: TGTGCCAGCAGCGTAGTTCCGGACAATGAGCAGTTCTTC. It is translated as CASSVVPDNEQFF. The chain couples TRBV9 to TRBJ2-1; D call uncertain. V shed 0 bases and J shed 5 bases, with 6 bases lying between them. CDR1 and CDR2 from the germline V gene are SGDLS and YYNGEE. The CDR3 contains 13 residues.

This clonotype showed up just a few times. The chain uses TRBV13 and TRBJ2-3; 12 bases are shared with TRBD1. The CDR3 loop spans 19 amino acids. The ends lost 5 bases at V and 5 bases at J; junction bases unmatched: 17. Germline V gene sequence: CDR1 PRHDT, CDR2 FYEKMQ (reference sequence). This chain's CDR3 is CASSLPGTGGPGGRDTQYF. The CDR3 nucleotides read TGTGCCAGCAGCCTACCCGGGACAGGGGGCCCAGGCGGGAGAGATACGCAGTATTTT.

This sequence joins TRBV15 and TRBJ2-1; no reliable D call. The CDR3 is 16 amino acids. CDR1 and CDR2 from the germline V gene are LNHNV and YYDKDF (reference sequence). V gave up 1 base and J gave up 0 bases, with 10 bases separating them. CDR3 DNA sequence: TGTGCCACCAGCAGAGGGGGTTCGAGCTCCTACAATGAGCAGTTCTTC. Its translation is CATSRGGSSSYNEQFF.

Points on this clonotype: A single base separates this from a much larger clone, so it may be a read error. The V call is TRBV7-6, the J call TRBJ1-1; D is ambiguous. This CDR3 has 12 residues. Germline V gives CDR1 SGHVS, CDR2 FNYEAQ. With 0 bases removed from V and 6 bases from J, the gap between germline ends came to 5 bases. The CDR3 DNA sequence: TGTGCCAGCAGCTTAGCGAGGGCTGAAGCTTTCTTT. Amino acid sequence: CASSLARAEAFF.